This T cell receptor (beta chain) was found in a study of blood T cells in healthy people across ages (dated by TCRdb to 2014 to 2015). For the wider study: In model experiments, template switching captured about one uniquely barcoded TCR beta cDNA molecule for every two T cells. The donors were divided into four age groups: young (average around 15 years), middle-aged (about 40), aged (approximately 62) and long-lived (more than 75). To avoid experimental bias, donors of different ages were spread randomly across the sequencing lanes. For two donors (one aged 18 to 29 and one aged 80 or older), the study analyzed two additional independent replicas of 1 million unique cDNA reads from the same blood draw. The study measured age-related changes in TCR beta repertoire diversity using deep sequencing normalized with unique cDNA molecular identifiers. Beyond this particular receptor, the publication reports: The percentage of naive T cells measured by flow cytometry correlated strongly with observed TCR beta diversity. Because profiling used bulk unsorted PBMCs, naive and antigen-experienced compartments could not be compared conclusively. The long-lived group showed more naive CD4+ T cells, fewer expanded clones and increased TCR diversity than the aged group, suggesting age selection. Donor CMV infection status was unknown, potentially confounding age-related changes in expanded clonotypes. As age increased, observed TCR beta diversity per million T cells dropped in a roughly linear way, and a significant reduction was already evident by age 40. Estimates of total diversity from one million sequenced T cells were regarded as lower bounds and underestimates.

The library was obtained by 5' RACE. Sequencing relied on an Illumina HiSeq 2500. A second roughly 6 to 12 cycle PCR used a sample-barcoded 5' primer and a J-beta primer mix. Each TCR beta cDNA molecule received a unique molecular identifier from a template-switch 5' adaptor carrying 12 random nucleotides. At least 2.5 million CDR3-containing paired-end reads were obtained from each sample. First-strand cDNA synthesis was performed from all RNA using the Mint cDNA synthesis kit, with priming by a TRBC-specific oligonucleotide. All cDNA was treated with uracil-DNA glycosylase and then went through a first 18-cycle PCR with the universal primers M1SS and BC2_uni_R. For the original study's pipeline: Normalization of each sample was performed by random selection of 1 million high-quality reads, each carrying a distinct molecular identifier. Instead of being binned into consensus sequences, reads that shared molecular identifiers were thrown out. MiTCR, with a Q25 quality threshold and the strictest error-elimination algorithm, was used for CDR3 identification, clonotype clustering and error correction. A nonparametric unseen species model with Euler transformation was used to estimate a lower bound on total TCR beta diversity. TCRdb handled the public reads itself, with Q25 trimming in fastp and clone calling in MiXCR, and kept productive beta chains. Duplicate CDR3 protein sequences are folded into a single record with the most common DNA and genes. V and J calls and clone size were set by TCRdb, not the authors. The sample records 1.6 million or so distinct CDR3 sequences, about 32% of which are singletons. The ten largest account for about 11% of the sample.

A note on this clonotype: It lacks a known antigen. Base quality data are lacking; no much larger clone is found one base away.

Systemically healthy Caucasian individuals from Russia, approximately 39 in total and aged about 6 to 90 years, were included as donors. About 9.8 milliliters of peripheral blood were drawn from each donor into EDTA-treated Vacutainer tubes. Ficoll-Paque density-gradient centrifugation was used to isolate PBMCs, with at least 6.5 million per sample. Trizol reagent was used to extract total RNA from PBMCs, with at least 5.5 micrograms per sample. For every donor, flow cytometry on a PBMC aliquot measured the percentage of naive CD45RAhigh/CD27high T cells. Its CDR3 holds 11 amino acids, cysteine through phenylalanine. Only CDR3 DNA is held: 33 bases, read in frame from base 1. Relative to germline, V is 4 bases shorter and J is 0 bases shorter, with 3 bases between their ends. For CDR1 and CDR2, the germline V gene lists SQVTM and ANQGSEA.

The receptor was isolated from a woman under 40 in good health. Sequenced input: blood. This sequence uses TRBV29-1 and TRBJ1-1; a confident D gene designation cannot be given. The encoded CDR3 is CSVAMNTEAFF. The bases are TGCAGCGTTGCCATGAACACTGAAGCTTTCTTT.